Following are 10 T cell receptor beta chains from one sample sequenced in a study of radiotherapy plus CTLA-4 blockade in lung cancer. The repertoire was sequenced with immunoSEQ multiplex PCR; TCRdb's copy has only in-frame clones and lacks some. The data show about 53,000 clones, approximately 81% seen once. Here the sequenced sample was peripheral blood, taken from a patient treated with radiotherapy plus ipilimumab. Receptors originate from a human donor with non-small cell lung cancer whose response to radiotherapy plus ipilimumab could not be evaluated.

This chain joins TRBV11-1 and TRBJ2-6; no firm D call. CDR3 length equals 14 residues. CDR1 SGHAT and CDR2 FQDESV come from the germline V gene (reference sequence). V lost 7 bases and J 0 bases, leaving 7 bases between the germline ends. CDR3: CASTTDSGANVLTF. CDR3 nucleotide sequence: TGTGCCAGCACCACAGACTCTGGGGCCAACGTCCTGACTTTC.

The CDR3 DNA reads as TGTGCCAGCCTTCTTGAGACTTTGAACACTGAAGCTTTCTTT. Translated: CASLLETLNTEAFF. The chain recombines TRBV2 with TRBJ1-1, with D hard to call. Germline CDR1 is SNHLY and CDR2 is FYNNEI. This CDR3 is built from 14 residues. The V end was cut by 8 bases, the J end by 0 bases, with 13 bases between.

This clone was counted a few times. The V gene is TRBV5-4, the J gene TRBJ2-5; D perhaps matches TRBD2 (6 bases). The CDR3 covers 15 residues. V dropped 1 base and J dropped 0 bases, with 10 bases sitting between them. Germline CDR1 SGHNT, CDR2 YYREEE (reference sequence). The chain's CDR3 is CASSLMGGYQETQYF. CDR3 DNA: TGTGCCAGCAGCTTGATGGGGGGTTACCAAGAGACCCAGTACTTC.

V and J are TRBV9 and TRBJ2-1, with 11 bases matching TRBD2. This CDR3 comprises 15 residues. CDR1 is SGDLS, CDR2 YYNGEE, per germline. Trimming cost V 4 bases and J 6 bases; bases outside gene matches: 6. In DNA form, the CDR3 reads TGTGCCAGCAGCATCGGACTAGCGGGTCTCAATGAGCAGTTCTTC. It yields the protein CASSIGLAGLNEQFF.

The chain links TRBV7-2 to TRBJ2-5, with TRBD2 matching 11 bases. The germline V gene has CDR1 SGHTA and CDR2 FQGNSA. V trimming: 1 base; J trimming: 4 bases; junction bases outside the gene matches: 5. This CDR3 is 16 amino acids long. The CDR3 region is CASSLVLAGGRETQYF. The CDR3 nucleotides are TGTGCCAGCAGCTTAGTGTTAGCGGGAGGGCGAGAGACCCAGTACTTC.

The chain combines TRBV6-6 with TRBJ1-1; maybe TRBD1 (5 bases). Germline V lookup: CDR1 MNHNY, CDR2 SVGAGI (reference sequence). Trimming took 1 base from V and 6 from J, leaving 12 bases between them. CDR3 size: 14 residues. The CDR3 protein is CASSYFPGEAEAFF. The CDR3 DNA follows: TGTGCCAGCAGTTACTTCCCGGGGGAGGCTGAAGCTTTCTTT.

V is TRBV4-3 and J is TRBJ2-1; 8 positions agree with TRBD2. Germline CDR1 LGHNA, CDR2 YSLEER. The CDR3 sequence is 17 residues long. V lost 0 bases, J lost 4 bases, and 8 bases stayed unmatched. This CDR3 is CASSQDLRLATYNEQFF. The CDR3 DNA reads TGCGCCAGCAGCCAAGATCTTCGACTAGCGACTTACAATGAGCAGTTCTTC.

V and J are TRBV29-1 and TRBJ1-2; the match to TRBD1 covers 11 bases. The CDR3 runs 14 residues. Germline V gene data show CDR1 as SQVTM and CDR2 as ANQGSEA. V lost 3 bases and J lost 7; bases outside the gene matches: 7. This chain's CDR3 is CSVDPGQGAGGYTF. The CDR3 DNA reads as TGCAGCGTTGATCCCGGACAGGGGGCGGGTGGCTACACCTTC.

The gene calls are TRBV2 and TRBJ2-3; TRBD2 agrees at 10 bases. The CDR3 is made up of 14 amino acids. V was clipped by 8 bases and J by 3 bases; unmatched bases: 5. The V gene's germline CDR1 is SNHLY and CDR2 FYNNEI. CDR3 nucleotide sequence: TGTGCCAGCGCTCTAGCGGGAGTAACAGATACGCAGTATTTT. Amino acid sequence: CASALAGVTDTQYF.

This chain connects TRBV2 to TRBJ2-7; D is unclear. V was trimmed by 3 bases and J by 5 bases, leaving 14 bases between them. The CDR3 spans 14 residues. In germline, CDR1 is SNHLY, CDR2 FYNNEI. The CDR3 reads CASSERPFDDEQYF. The CDR3 coding sequence is TGTGCCAGCAGTGAGAGGCCATTCGACGACGAGCAGTACTTC.